This T cell receptor (beta chain) stems from a study of blood T cell repertoires in COVID-19. Germline V gene data show CDR1 as MGHRA and CDR2 as YSYEKL. This CDR3 is 16 amino acids long. Seattle researchers signed up patients amid active infection and tracked them longitudinally. This clone has just a few counts. An end of the junction does not agree with germline; a read error may underlie this. Sequenced by immunoSEQ multiplex PCR; TCRdb stores in-frame clones only, minus some. Found here are fewer than 300,000 clones, less than 85% of them singletons; the top ten hold roughly 1.5%. This chain joins TRBV4-1 and TRBJ1-6; perhaps TRBD1 as D (6 bases). The receptor comes from a human donor with COVID-19, enrolled during active disease. The donor label of this sample is uncertain. Sequences were obtained from peripheral blood. The CDR3: CASSQGSTPLTGPPHF. CDR3 nucleotide sequence: TGCGCCAGCAGCCAAGGCTCGACCCCACTGACAGGACCCCCCCACTTT.